The rows below give T cell receptor beta chains drawn from one sample of a study of blood T cells in healthy people across ages. TCRdb fed the 5' RACE reads into MiXCR, producing one record per CDR3 protein. This table holds about 620,000 distinct CDR3 sequences, roughly 20% found once. Sequencing was done on a sample of blood. Every receptor here comes from a man aged 65-85 years in good health. The CDR3 runs from the conserved cysteine through the conserved F or W. A D gene is named only where the DNA matches it firmly. The size field is filled for only some rows; it gives once, few, many or a size class.

D gene,J gene,clone size,V gene,CDR3 protein,CDR3 DNA
TRBD1,TRBJ1-2,few,TRBV6-5,CASSYTGAGYTF,TGTGCCAGCAGTTACACAGGGGCTGGCTACACCTTC
NA,TRBJ1-6,NA,TRBV28,CAIRGVSYNSPLHF,TGTGCCATCCGAGGGGTCTCCTATAATTCACCCCTCCACTTT
TRBD2,TRBJ2-1,NA,TRBV5-1,CASSRTGTSGTLYNEQFF,TGCGCCAGCAGCCGAACCGGGACTAGCGGGACCCTCTACAATGAGCAGTTCTTC
NA,TRBJ2-1,few,TRBV9,CASSVDGPFQKYNEQFF,TGTGCCAGCAGCGTAGATGGCCCCTTTCAAAAGTACAATGAGCAGTTCTTC
TRBD2,TRBJ2-4,few,TRBV7-2,CASSLLAGGSTKNIQYF,TGTGCCAGCAGCTTATTAGCGGGAGGTTCGACCAAAAACATTCAGTACTTC
NA,TRBJ2-4,NA,TRBV27,CTSSLNRGEAPAKNIQYF,TGTACCAGCAGTTTGAATAGGGGGGAAGCCCCAGCCAAAAACATTCAGTACTTC
TRBD1,TRBJ1-4,NA,TRBV5-1,CASSPTGGGEELFF,TGCGCCAGCAGCCCGACAGGGGGAGGAGAAGAACTGTTTTTT
TRBD2,TRBJ2-5,NA,TRBV9,CASSPRGGSSETQYF,TGTGCCAGCAGCCCCCGCGGCGGGAGTTCGGAGACCCAGTACTTC
NA,TRBJ1-2,NA,TRBV28,CASSSYEGNGYTF,TGTGCCAGCAGTTCATACGAAGGGAATGGCTACACCTTC
NA,TRBJ2-1,NA,TRBV21-1,CASSPPGPAANEQFF,TGTGCCAGCAGCCCCCCGGGACCAGCGGCCAATGAGCAGTTCTTC
NA,TRBJ2-2,NA,TRBV12-3/TRBV12-4,CASSLAELFF,TGTGCCAGCAGTTTGGCGGAGCTGTTTTTT
TRBD2,TRBJ2-5,few,TRBV11-2,CASSLGLAGKGEQYF,TGTGCCAGCAGCTTGGGACTAGCGGGAAAGGGAGAGCAGTACTTC
TRBD1,TRBJ2-3,few,TRBV5-1,CASSLMPGQGTDTQYF,TGCGCCAGCAGCTTGATGCCGGGACAGGGCACAGATACGCAGTATTTT
TRBD2,TRBJ2-7,few,TRBV2,CASSGTTSGNEQYF,TGTGCCAGCAGTGGGACGACTAGCGGGAACGAGCAGTACTTC
TRBD2,TRBJ2-1,few,TRBV20-1,CSANRDYRGEQFF,TGCAGTGCTAACCGGGACTACCGCGGGGAGCAGTTCTTC
NA,TRBJ2-7,NA,TRBV20-1,CSARGLTAYDEQYF,TGCAGTGCTAGAGGCCTGACTGCGTACGACGAGCAGTACTTC
NA,TRBJ2-5,NA,TRBV28,CASSFGGGLQETQYF,TGTGCCAGCAGTTTCGGTGGCGGGCTACAAGAGACCCAGTACTTC
TRBD1,TRBJ2-5,NA,TRBV6-5,CASSYSGTAERQTQYF,TGTGCCAGCAGTTACTCGGGGACAGCCGAGAGGCAGACCCAGTACTTC
NA,TRBJ2-7,NA,TRBV18,CASSPVGGYEQYF,TGTGCCAGCTCACCCGTAGGGGGCTACGAGCAGTACTTC
TRBD2,TRBJ2-1,NA,TRBV11-2,CASSLELAGAGNEQFF,TGTGCCAGCAGCTTAGAACTAGCGGGAGCTGGTAATGAGCAGTTCTTC
NA,TRBJ2-6,few,TRBV5-1,CASGRDRGSSGANVLTF,TGCGCCAGCGGACGGGATCGAGGATCCTCTGGGGCCAACGTCCTGACTTTC
TRBD2,TRBJ2-1,NA,TRBV30,CAWRSSGGYNEQFF,TGTGCCTGGAGGTCTAGCGGAGGCTACAATGAGCAGTTCTTC
TRBD1,TRBJ2-4,NA,TRBV6-5,CASSLQGQSIQYF,TGTGCCAGCAGTTTACAGGGGCAATCCATTCAGTACTTC
TRBD1,TRBJ2-7,few,TRBV19,CASSIGLPGQGNYEQYF,TGTGCCAGTAGTATAGGTCTACCGGGACAGGGTAACTACGAGCAGTACTTC
TRBD2,TRBJ2-1,few,TRBV5-1,CASINGLLAGGEQFF,TGCGCCAGCATCAATGGTTTACTAGCGGGAGGTGAGCAGTTCTTC
TRBD2,TRBJ2-7,few,TRBV10-3,CAISESGGLTYEQYF,TGTGCCATCAGTGAGAGCGGGGGGTTAACCTACGAGCAGTACTTC
TRBD1,TRBJ2-5,NA,TRBV6-2/TRBV6-3,CASSYSLRTGAMETQYF,TGTGCCAGCAGTTACTCTCTACGGACAGGGGCGATGGAGACCCAGTACTTC
NA,TRBJ2-7,NA,TRBV7-9,CASSLRGQMRHEQYF,TGTGCCAGCAGCTTGCGTGGGCAAATGAGACACGAGCAGTACTTC
NA,TRBJ2-7,few,TRBV5-1,CASSLDPGVGSYEQYF,TGCGCCAGCAGCTTGGACCCGGGAGTGGGCTCCTACGAGCAGTACTTC
TRBD2,TRBJ2-1,few,TRBV29-1,CSVEVGSGSSYNEQFF,TGCAGCGTTGAAGTCGGTAGCGGGAGCTCCTACAATGAGCAGTTCTTC
NA,TRBJ2-7,few,TRBV25-1,CASSESEVQYF,TGTGCCAGCAGTGAATCCGAGGTGCAGTACTTC
TRBD2,TRBJ2-2,NA,TRBV7-3,CASSFSSGRSSPTGELFF,TGTGCCAGCAGCTTTTCTAGCGGGAGGTCCTCTCCCACCGGGGAGCTGTTTTTT
NA,TRBJ2-1,NA,TRBV7-8,CASSLVGLATTSSYNEQFF,TGTGCCAGCAGCTTAGTTGGGCTAGCGACGACAAGCTCCTACAATGAGCAGTTCTTC
NA,TRBJ2-3,few,TRBV29-1,CSVPGQERGDTQYF,TGCAGCGTACCGGGACAGGAGCGGGGGGATACGCAGTATTTT
NA,TRBJ2-2,few,TRBV20-1,CSAREGTKVFGELFF,TGCAGTGCTAGAGAAGGGACGAAGGTGTTCGGGGAGCTGTTTTTT
TRBD2,TRBJ2-7,NA,TRBV5-6,CASSLLAGGPFEQYF,TGTGCCAGCAGCTTGTTAGCGGGAGGGCCCTTCGAGCAGTACTTC
TRBD2,TRBJ2-6,NA,TRBV28,CASSPAGLAGGSSSGANVLTF,TGTGCCAGCAGCCCAGCGGGGCTAGCGGGAGGAAGTAGTTCTGGGGCCAACGTCCTGACTTTC
TRBD1,TRBJ1-1,NA,TRBV12-3/TRBV12-4,CASRVGQRRGNTEAFF,TGTGCCAGCAGAGTGGGACAGCGGAGAGGCAACACTGAAGCTTTCTTT
NA,TRBJ2-5,NA,TRBV6-5,CASSYMGRKETQYF,TGTGCCAGCAGTTACATGGGACGGAAAGAGACCCAGTACTTC
NA,TRBJ2-6,NA,TRBV7-9,CATDRSGANVLTF,TGTGCCACCGACAGATCTGGGGCCAACGTCCTGACTTTC
TRBD1,TRBJ1-4,few,TRBV4-2,CASSQVQGVNEKLFF,TGTGCCAGCAGCCAAGTACAGGGGGTTAATGAAAAACTGTTTTTT
TRBD2,TRBJ2-1,NA,TRBV6-5,CASSGTSGRGEQFF,TGTGCCAGCAGCGGGACTAGCGGGAGGGGGGAGCAGTTCTTC
TRBD2,TRBJ2-1,NA,TRBV20-1,CSARAASGINEQFF,TGCAGTGCTAGAGCGGCTAGCGGGATTAATGAGCAGTTCTTC
NA,TRBJ1-2,NA,TRBV21-1,CASSKNADSRRDGYTF,TGTGCCAGCAGCAAAAATGCGGACAGCCGGAGGGATGGCTACACCTTC
NA,TRBJ1-5,many,TRBV5-1,CASSLDQSNQPQHF,TGCGCCAGCAGCTTGGACCAAAGCAATCAGCCCCAGCATTTT
TRBD2,TRBJ2-1,NA,TRBV6-6,CASSFKREGSNEQFF,TGTGCCAGCAGTTTTAAGCGGGAGGGTAGTAATGAGCAGTTCTTC
TRBD1,TRBJ2-7,few,TRBV11-2,CASSLWDSSYEQYF,TGTGCCAGCAGCTTATGGGACAGCTCCTACGAGCAGTACTTC
TRBD2,TRBJ2-1,NA,TRBV11-2,CASSLGLAGGLGEQFF,TGTGCCAGCAGCTTAGGACTAGCGGGAGGTCTTGGGGAGCAGTTCTTC
NA,TRBJ2-3,few,TRBV7-2,CTGSLRTTDTQYF,TGTACCGGCAGCTTAAGGACCACAGATACGCAGTATTTT
NA,TRBJ2-3,few,TRBV2,CASSETVLTDTQYF,TGTGCCAGCAGTGAAACAGTCCTCACAGATACGCAGTATTTT
TRBD2,TRBJ2-1,NA,TRBV11-3,CASSAEREGYNEQFF,TGTGCCAGCAGCGCAGAGCGGGAGGGATACAATGAGCAGTTCTTC
TRBD2,TRBJ2-3,few,TRBV9,CASSYGLAGADTQYF,TGTGCCAGCAGCTACGGACTAGCGGGAGCAGATACGCAGTATTTT
TRBD2,TRBJ2-1,few,TRBV20-1,CSAKNYGQGTSGIYNEQFF,TGCAGTGCCAAAAACTATGGACAGGGGACTAGCGGGATCTACAATGAGCAGTTCTTC
TRBD2,TRBJ2-5,many,TRBV12-3/TRBV12-4,CASSLPGGTQYF,TGTGCCAGCAGTTTACCGGGGGGGACCCAGTACTTC